This TCR beta chain was obtained from a study of blood T cells in healthy people across ages. Study-wide findings and caveats: When set beside aged donors, long-lived donors presented more naive CD4+ cells and higher diversity. Higher naive T cell percentage went strongly together with higher TCR beta diversity. While age rose, TCR beta diversity per million T cells dropped in a roughly linear way.

A J-beta primer mix and a sample-barcoded 5' primer were used in a second PCR of roughly 6 to 11 cycles. Each CDR3 protein gets one entry after TCRdb re-called the 5' RACE reads with MiXCR. The table lists some 1.4 million distinct CDR3 sequences, approximately 42% of them singletons, with roughly 7.7% in the top ten. This clonotype has a count of ten or more. Its antigen is as yet unknown. Germline values: CDR1 MNHEY, CDR2 SMNVEV (reference sequence). The CDR3 covers 14 residues. Trimming took 7 bases from V and 0 from J; bases not matched to a gene: 5. The receptor was isolated from a young woman in good health. The chain combines TRBV27 with TRBJ2-7; 8 bases are shared with TRBD1. Sequenced: blood. Here the CDR3 reads CASNNRGSSYEQYF. CDR3 coding DNA: TGTGCCAGCAATAACAGGGGGAGCTCCTACGAGCAGTACTTC.